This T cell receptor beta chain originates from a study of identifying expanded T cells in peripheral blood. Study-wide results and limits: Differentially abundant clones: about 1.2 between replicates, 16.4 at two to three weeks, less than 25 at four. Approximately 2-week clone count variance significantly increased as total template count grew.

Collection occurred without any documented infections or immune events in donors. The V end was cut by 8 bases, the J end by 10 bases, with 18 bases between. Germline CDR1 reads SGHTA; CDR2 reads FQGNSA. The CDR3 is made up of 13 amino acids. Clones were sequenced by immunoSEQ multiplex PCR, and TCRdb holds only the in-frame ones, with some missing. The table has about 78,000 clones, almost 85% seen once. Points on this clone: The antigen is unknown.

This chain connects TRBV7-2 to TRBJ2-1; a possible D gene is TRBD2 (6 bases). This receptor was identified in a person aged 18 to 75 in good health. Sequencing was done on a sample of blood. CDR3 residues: CASASAVKGEQFF. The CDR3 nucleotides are TGTGCCAGCGCTAGCGCCGTAAAGGGAGAGCAGTTCTTC.